One and the same sample provided the 27 T cell receptor beta chains below, sequenced in a study of response to subunit inactivated influenza vaccine. From the RT-PCR reads, TCRdb called clonotypes with MiXCR, one entry per CDR3 protein. The table includes roughly 460,000 distinct CDR3 sequences, about 10% detected once. The sample was PBMCs from blood, taken about 40 days after vaccination. The receptors originated from a man aged 50-59 years who received an inactivated influenza vaccine.

At least ten counts were recorded for this clonotype. This chain joins TRBV6-1 and TRBJ1-1; no clear D gene. Germline assignment: CDR1 MNHNS and CDR2 SASEGT. This CDR3 spans 14 amino acids. V shed 8 bases and J shed 3 bases, with 16 bases lying between them. Written as DNA, the CDR3 is TGTGCCAGCCGCCAGCTACGTGGGGACACTGAAGCTTTCTTT. Its protein product is CASRQLRGDTEAFF.

This clonotype was observed many times. The gene calls are TRBV24-1 and TRBJ2-3; D is perhaps TRBD1 (5 bases). The germline CDR1 and CDR2 sequences are KGHDR and SFDVKD. Trimming cost V 2 bases and J 4 bases, with 15 bases left between them. CDR3 length: 16 residues. DNA of the CDR3: TGTGCCACCAGTGATTCCAGGGTGGCCGGACCAGATACGCAGTATTTT. It encodes CATSDSRVAGPDTQYF.

The chain is built from TRBV12-3 or TRBV12-4 and TRBJ2-6, with TRBD1 matching 7 bases. The V segment lost 6 bases and the J segment 0 bases; nucleotides outside the gene matches: 5. CDR3 length equals 16 residues. In DNA, the CDR3 is TGTGCCAGCAGGGGACAGTTCCTCTCTGGGGCCAACGTCCTGACTTTC. Translating it yields CASRGQFLSGANVLTF.

With regard to this clonotype: This clone may be a read error of a much larger clone one base away. The chain uses TRBV20-1 and TRBJ2-3, with 9 bases aligning to TRBD1. The V gene end was trimmed by 8 bases and the J gene end by 3 bases; junction bases not matched to a gene: 9. Germline CDR1 reads DFQATT; CDR2 reads SNEGSKA (reference sequence). This CDR3 is 14 amino acids long. The CDR3 protein is CSTFRDRVTDTQYF. CDR3 DNA: TGCAGTACTTTCCGGGACAGGGTGACAGATACGCAGTATTTT.

The chain links TRBV6-1 to TRBJ2-1; 12 nucleotides agree with TRBD1. Germline V CDR1 and CDR2: MNHNS, SASEGT. The CDR3 consists of 14 residues. After removal of 7 bases from V and 9 bases from J, the junction contained 7 bases not matched to a gene. Here the CDR3 reads CASMPGQGAGEQFF. In DNA, the CDR3 is TGTGCCAGCATGCCGGGACAGGGGGCAGGTGAGCAGTTCTTC.

The chain carries TRBV4-2 and TRBJ2-1, with 10 positions matching TRBD2. The CDR3 covers 15 residues. V gave up 5 bases and J gave up 10 bases; unmatched junction bases: 11. Germline-derived CDR1 and CDR2 are LGHNA and YNFKEQ. CDR3 sequence: CASSSLAGEVTEQFF. The DNA for the CDR3 is TGTGCCAGCAGCTCTCTAGCGGGGGAAGTTACGGAGCAGTTCTTC.

Many counts were recorded for this clonotype. J is TRBJ2-2 and V is TRBV7-9; no firm D call. Trimming removed 6 bases at V and 3 bases at J, with 11 bases between. Germline values: CDR1 SEHNR, CDR2 FQNEAQ (reference sequence). The CDR3 is made up of 14 amino acids. Here the CDR3 DNA reads TGTGCCAGCAGTTCCTCGACCTACACCGGGGAGCTGTTTTTT. Translation gives CASSSSTYTGELFF. The variable domain in full, with the rest retrieved from reference TRBV7-9 and TRBJ2-2, is DTGVSQNPRHKITKRGQNVTFRCDPISEHNRLYWYRQTLGQGPEFLTYFQNEAQLEKSRLLSDRFSAERPKGSFSTLEIQRTEQGDSAMYLCASSSSTYTGELFFGEGSRLTVL.

The genes are TRBV9 and TRBJ1-3; unclear D gene. V lost 4 bases and J 0 bases, leaving 11 bases between the germline ends. Germline V gives CDR1 SGDLS, CDR2 YYNGEE. The CDR3 extends over 15 amino acids. The CDR3 region is CASSPGSSSGNTIYF. The DNA for the CDR3 is TGTGCCAGCAGCCCCGGGAGCAGCTCTGGAAACACCATATATTTT.

The chain has TRBV4-1 and TRBJ2-4; D might be TRBD2 (6 bases). The germline V gene has CDR1 MGHRA and CDR2 YSYEKL. V was trimmed by 0 bases and J by 6 bases, leaving 15 bases between them. This CDR3 has 16 residues. The CDR3 loop is CASSQEVTFGGNIQYF. The CDR3 bases are TGCGCCAGCAGCCAAGAAGTTACGTTCGGGGGAAACATTCAGTACTTC.

This chain uses TRBV6-5 with TRBJ2-2, with a possible D match to TRBD1 (5 bases). V lost 2 bases and J 8 bases, leaving 21 bases between the germline ends. The germline CDR1 and CDR2 sequences are MNHEY and SVGAGI. The CDR3 loop spans 17 amino acids. The CDR3 nucleotides are TGTGCCAGCAGTTACACGCAGGGTGCCAGCCCATCAGGGGAGCTGTTTTTT. Its translation is CASSYTQGASPSGELFF.

This rearrangement joins TRBV5-1 to TRBJ2-5; tentative D call: TRBD1 (6 bases). Trimming removed 5 bases at V and 2 bases at J, with 16 bases between. In germline, CDR1 is SGHRS, CDR2 YFSETQ. This CDR3 contains 15 residues. The CDR3 DNA sequence: TGCGCCAGCAGTGAACAGGGTCACTCTCAAGAGACCCAGTACTTC. Residues: CASSEQGHSQETQYF.

This chain uses TRBV7-3 with TRBJ2-1, with 7 bases lining up with TRBD2. The CDR3 runs to 15 residues. Germline CDR1 and CDR2: SGHTA and FQGTGA. V shed 6 bases, J shed 7 bases, and the junction held 12 bases outside the gene matches. CDR3 in DNA: TGTGCCAGCAGTACACCCGGGACTACAAGAAATGAGCAGTTCTTC. It translates to CASSTPGTTRNEQFF. Complete variable domain (other parts from reference TRBV7-3 and TRBJ2-1): GAGVSQTPSNKVTEKGKYVELRCDPISGHTALYWYRQSLGQGPEFLIYFQGTGAADDSGLPNDRFFAVRPEGSVSTLKIQRTERGDSAVYLCASSTPGTTRNEQFFGPGTRLTVL.

This chain uses TRBV12-3 or TRBV12-4 with TRBJ2-5; D not resolved. This CDR3 contains 14 residues. The ends were cut back, 5 bases at V and 2 bases at J, with 12 bases in the middle. The CDR3 DNA reads as TGTGCCAGCAGTCCGACGGTGATTCAAGAGACCCAGTACTTC. Its translation is CASSPTVIQETQYF.

This clonotype was detected only a few times. The chain links TRBV6-2 or TRBV6-3 to TRBJ2-6; the D gene could be TRBD1 or TRBD2 (5 bases each). Germline V gives CDR1 MNHEY, CDR2 SVGEGT. Trimming cost V 0 bases and J 4 bases, with 7 bases left between them. The CDR3 is 15 residues long. This chain's CDR3 is CASSYSGDGANVLTF. The CDR3, as DNA: TGTGCCAGCAGTTACTCAGGGGACGGGGCCAACGTCCTGACTTTC.

A remark on this clonotype: One end of the junction fails to match germline, which may point to a read error. The chain combines TRBV4-2 with TRBJ2-3; 10 nucleotides match TRBD2. CDR3 size: 17 residues. CDR1 and CDR2 (germline): LGHNA, YNFKEQ. CDR3 sequence (DNA): TGCGCCAGCAGCCAAGATCATGGACTAGCGGGCACAGATACGCAGTATTTT. Translation: CASSQDHGLAGTDTQYF.

The chain couples TRBV5-8 to TRBJ1-2, with 9 bases identical to TRBD1. J lost 2 bases, V lost 1 base, and 6 bases had no gene match. Germline CDR1 is SGHTS and CDR2 is YDEGEE. The CDR3 runs to 16 residues. CDR3 in amino acids: CASSLRNGQGNYGYTF. CDR3 in DNA: TGTGCCAGCAGCTTGCGTAATGGACAGGGGAACTATGGCTACACCTTC.

V and J are TRBV5-6 and TRBJ1-3; D not certain. This CDR3 is built from 13 residues. Trimming removed 1 base at V and 4 bases at J, with 6 bases between. The germline V gene has CDR1 SGHDT and CDR2 YYEEEE. The CDR3 spells CASSLKAGNTIYF. The DNA for the CDR3 is TGTGCCAGCAGCTTGAAGGCAGGAAACACCATATATTTT.

This clonotype has only a few counts. This chain connects TRBV6-2 or TRBV6-3 to TRBJ1-5, with D maybe TRBD1 (5 bases). Trimming took 2 bases from V and 2 from J, leaving 10 bases between them. The CDR3 length is 15 residues. The germline gives CDR1 MNHEY, CDR2 SVGEGT. The CDR3 DNA sequence: TGTGCCAGCAGTTACGGCAGGGTGGGCAATCAGCCCCAGCATTTT. Translation gives CASSYGRVGNQPQHF.

V gene TRBV5-8 combines with J gene TRBJ2-2; 7 bases align to TRBD1. CDR3 length equals 16 residues. Per germline, CDR1 SGHTS and CDR2 YDEGEE. The V segment lost 5 bases and the J segment 6 bases; nucleotides outside the gene matches: 13. The CDR3 here is CASSSLQGVSAGELFF. Written as DNA, the CDR3 is TGTGCCAGCAGTTCCCTCCAGGGGGTTTCGGCCGGGGAGCTGTTTTTT.

The V call is TRBV7-9, the J call TRBJ1-6; no firm D call. In germline, CDR1 is SEHNR, CDR2 FQNEAQ (reference sequence). The CDR3 sequence is 15 residues long. Trimming shortened V by 10 bases and J by 1 base, and 14 bases separated the two germline ends. This CDR3 reads CATAKGKSYNSPLHF. CDR3 DNA sequence: TGTGCCACCGCTAAAGGGAAGTCCTATAATTCACCCCTCCACTTT.

This clonotype has just a few counts. The rearrangement joins TRBV28 to TRBJ2-7; tentatively, D is TRBD2 (7 bases). V lost 3 bases and J 5 bases, leaving 14 bases between the germline ends. The CDR3 is 14 amino acids. From germline, CDR1 is MDHEN and CDR2 SYDVKM. CDR3 nucleotides: TGTGCCAGCAGTTTTGGGGGGGCGCGAGACGAGCAGTACTTC. This gives the protein CASSFGGARDEQYF.

The gene calls are TRBV5-1 and TRBJ2-1, with D possibly TRBD1 on 5 matching bases. Germline V gene lookup returns CDR1 SGHRS and CDR2 YFSETQ. V gave up 0 bases and J gave up 7 bases, with 11 bases separating them. This CDR3 has 14 residues. The chain's CDR3 is CASSLAREWNEQFF. The CDR3 region has the DNA TGCGCCAGCAGCTTGGCCAGGGAATGGAATGAGCAGTTCTTC.

This clonotype was counted ten times or more. This chain uses TRBV6-1 with TRBJ2-7, with 8 positions matching TRBD1. The germline V gene encodes CDR1 MNHNS and CDR2 SASEGT. The CDR3 is made up of 14 amino acids. V dropped 5 bases and J dropped 3; count of bases not matched to a gene: 6. CDR3 region: CASSPRTGNYEQYF. DNA for the CDR3: TGTGCCAGCAGTCCTCGGACAGGGAACTACGAGCAGTACTTC.

Ten or more counts support this clonotype. The chain has TRBV7-2 and TRBJ2-7; 10 bases are a match to TRBD1. Germline V gene data show CDR1 as SGHTA and CDR2 as FQGNSA. The length of the CDR3 is 13 residues. Trimming at V came to 5 bases and at J to 11 bases, leaving 9 bases not matched to a gene. The DNA of the CDR3 is TGTGCCAGCAGCCCCCGGGACAGGGGTGTGAAGTACTTC. The encoded protein is CASSPRDRGVKYF.

The table lists this clonotype with many counts. As DNA, the CDR3 is TGCAGTGCTAGCAACAATGCCAACACAGATACGCAGTATTTT. As protein: CSASNNANTDTQYF. The rearrangement joins TRBV20-1 to TRBJ2-3, with no clear D. V lost 3 bases and J 2 bases, leaving 12 bases between the germline ends. The CDR3 covers 14 residues. Germline values: CDR1 DFQATT, CDR2 SNEGSKA (reference sequence).

The gene calls are TRBV6-1 and TRBJ2-5; 11 bases map to TRBD1. V shed 5 bases and J 5 bases; nucleotides not matched to a gene: 10. There are 16 residues in the CDR3. The germline V gene encodes CDR1 MNHNS and CDR2 SASEGT. The CDR3 loop is CASSNVPGQGVETQYF. The CDR3 DNA sequence: TGTGCCAGCAGTAATGTACCGGGACAGGGGGTGGAGACCCAGTACTTC.

This clonotype occurred many times. V usage is TRBV28 and J usage is TRBJ1-1; D call uncertain. The CDR3 covers 13 residues. Germline V gene data show CDR1 as MDHEN and CDR2 as SYDVKM. V was cut by 2 bases and J by 5 bases, with 9 bases left in between. Written as DNA, the CDR3 is TGTGCCAGCAGTTTACCCGAAAAGACTGAAGCTTTCTTT. It codes for CASSLPEKTEAFF.